Following are 29 T cell receptor beta chains from one sample sequenced in a study of blood T cell repertoires in COVID-19. TCRdb's table, derived via immunoSEQ multiplex PCR, lists solely in-frame clones and lacks some. The sample contains around 260,000 clones, roughly 86% of which appear only once. The sample was peripheral blood. The receptors here all came from a woman aged 60-70 years with COVID-19, enrolled during active disease.

The chain uses TRBV28 and TRBJ1-5; D unresolved. The length of the CDR3 is 15 residues. Germline V gene data show CDR1 as MDHEN and CDR2 as SYDVKM. V lost 7 bases to trimming and J lost 1 base, with 14 bases between them. DNA for the CDR3: TGTGCCAGCACCCTAGCGCTGATGAGCAATCAGCCCCAGCATTTT. This translates into CASTLALMSNQPQHF.

The CDR3 loop reads CASSPRRDSFSEQYF. CDR3 coding DNA: TGTGCCAGCAGTCCTCGGAGGGACTCCTTTTCCGAGCAGTACTTC. This rearrangement joins TRBV5-5 to TRBJ2-7, with D maybe TRBD2 (6 bases). CDR1 and CDR2 (germline): SGHKS, YYEKEE (reference sequence). Trimming took off 5 bases at V and 6 bases at J, with 21 bases between the two ends. The CDR3 contains 15 residues.

This rearrangement joins TRBV14 to TRBJ1-2, with D perhaps TRBD1 (5 bases). The V and J ends lost 0 bases and 7 bases respectively, with 6 bases between them. The CDR3 is made up of 12 amino acids. Germline loops: CDR1 SGHDN, CDR2 FVKESK. The CDR3 DNA reads as TGTGCCAGCAGCCAAGACAGGGTTGGCTACACCTTC. It specifies CASSQDRVGYTF.

This clone came up a few times. The chain employs TRBV7-8 and TRBJ2-2; 7 positions agree with TRBD2. The CDR3 is 14 amino acids. V dropped 1 base and J dropped 6; count of bases not matched to a gene: 2. Looked up from germline, CDR1 is SGHVS and CDR2 is FQNEAQ. The CDR3 DNA is TGTGCCAGCAGCTTAGTCCTAGCGGCCGGGGAGCTGTTTTTT. It yields the protein CASSLVLAAGELFF. Combining the CDR3 with reference TRBV7-8 and TRBJ2-2 gives the whole variable domain GAGVSQSPRYKVAKRGQDVALRCDPISGHVSLFWYQQALGQGPEFLTYFQNEAQLDKSGLPSDRFFAERPEGSVSTLKIQRTQQEDSAVYLCASSLVLAAGELFFGEGSRLTVL.

The rearrangement uses TRBV7-9 and TRBJ2-3; possible D gene TRBD1, 7 bases. CDR1 SEHNR and CDR2 FQNEAQ come from the germline V gene (reference sequence). V gave up 0 bases and J gave up 0 bases, with 13 bases separating them. The CDR3 consists of 17 residues. CDR3 residues: CASSLARGGGSTDTQYF. The DNA of the CDR3 is TGTGCCAGCAGCTTAGCGCGCGGAGGGGGCAGCACAGATACGCAGTATTTT.

The rearrangement joins TRBV5-4 to TRBJ1-6; D perhaps matches TRBD1 (6 bases). Germline V gene sequence: CDR1 SGHNT, CDR2 YYREEE (reference sequence). V lost 1 base and J 5 bases, leaving 16 bases between the germline ends. The CDR3 runs 17 residues. CDR3 protein: CASSLSHRDNHNSPLHF. Here the CDR3 DNA reads TGTGCCAGCAGCTTGTCCCACAGGGATAATCATAATTCACCCCTCCACTTT.

J is TRBJ1-2 and V is TRBV3-1 (or the pseudogene TRBV3-2), with 7 bases fitting TRBD1. The V gene's germline CDR1 is LGHDT and CDR2 YNNKEL (reference sequence). V lost 5 bases to trimming and J lost 4 bases; unmatched junction nucleotides: 10. The CDR3 has 15 residues. The CDR3 loop is CASSVTRGQFYGYTF. The DNA of the CDR3 is TGTGCCAGCAGCGTAACCAGGGGACAGTTCTATGGCTACACCTTC.

The rearrangement uses TRBV11-1 and TRBJ2-3; perhaps TRBD1 as D (6 bases). CDR3 length equals 16 residues. Looked up from germline, CDR1 is SGHAT and CDR2 is FQDESV (reference sequence). With 0 bases removed from V and 2 bases from J, the gap between germline ends came to 12 bases. The CDR3 is CASSLAGTSNTDTQYF. For the CDR3, the DNA is TGTGCCAGCAGCTTAGCCGGGACATCCAACACAGATACGCAGTATTTT.

In its sample, this clone was seen once. The chain couples TRBV6-5 to TRBJ2-5, with unresolved D. The CDR3 loop spans 12 amino acids. The V and J ends lost 0 bases and 5 bases respectively, with 4 bases between them. Germline V gene lookup returns CDR1 MNHEY and CDR2 SVGAGI. Here the CDR3 reads CASSYSGETQYF. CDR3 DNA: TGTGCCAGCAGTTACTCCGGGGAGACCCAGTACTTC.

V and J are TRBV6-1 and TRBJ2-1; 15 bases line up with TRBD2. Trimming cost V 2 bases and J 3 bases; bases outside gene matches: 8. The length of the CDR3 is 19 residues. Germline V gene sequence: CDR1 MNHNS, CDR2 SASEGT. The CDR3, as DNA: TGTGCCAGCAGTGAAACCGGGACTAGCGGGAGGCCCGACTACAATGAGCAGTTCTTC. It is translated as CASSETGTSGRPDYNEQFF.

The chain joins TRBV7-6 to TRBJ2-1; 9 bases fit TRBD2. Germline lookup yields CDR1 SGHVS and CDR2 FNYEAQ. The CDR3 contains 15 residues. Unmatched junction bases numbered 9, after V lost 5 bases and J lost 7 bases. The CDR3 loop is CASSSGTSLRNEQFF. The CDR3 region has the DNA TGTGCCAGCAGCAGTGGGACTAGCCTGCGAAATGAGCAGTTCTTC.

The gene calls are TRBV5-1 and TRBJ1-1; a possible D gene is TRBD1 (5 bases). Trimming left V 0 bases short and J 0 bases short, with 9 bases between. The CDR3 sequence is 15 residues long. Germline CDR1 SGHRS, CDR2 YFSETQ. The CDR3 region has the DNA TGCGCCAGCAGCTTGGTGGGGGGTTTGAACACTGAAGCTTTCTTT. This sequence encodes CASSLVGGLNTEAFF.

The genes are TRBV18 and TRBJ2-3, with 12 positions matching TRBD2. This CDR3 spans 16 amino acids. The germline CDR1 and CDR2 sequences are KGHSH and LQKENI. V gave up 1 base and J gave up 6 bases; unmatched junction bases: 5. CDR3 DNA sequence: TGTGCCAGCTCACCACGACGACTAGCGGGAGAGGATACGCAGTATTTT. Amino acid sequence: CASSPRRLAGEDTQYF.

The chain recombines TRBV19 with TRBJ2-1; 8 bases align to TRBD1. After removal of 6 bases from V and 1 base from J, the junction contained 5 bases not matched to a gene. There are 15 residues in the CDR3. Per germline, CDR1 LNHDA and CDR2 SQIVND (reference sequence). The CDR3: CASSRTGGSYNEQFF. For the CDR3, the DNA is TGTGCCAGTAGCCGTACAGGGGGTTCCTACAATGAGCAGTTCTTC.

The chain combines TRBV2 with TRBJ2-2; a weak D match, TRBD2 (5 bases). Trimming took off 2 bases at V and 3 bases at J, with 10 bases between the two ends. This CDR3 region has 15 residues. Germline V lookup: CDR1 SNHLY, CDR2 FYNNEI. CDR3 amino acids: CASSETRAHTGELFF. In DNA form, the CDR3 reads TGTGCCAGCAGTGAAACTAGAGCCCACACCGGGGAGCTGTTTTTT. The complete variable domain, with remaining parts taken from reference TRBV2 and TRBJ2-2, reads EPEVTQTPSHQVTQMGQEVILRCVPISNHLYFYWYRQILGQKVEFLVSFYNNEISEKSEIFDDQFSVERPDGSNFTLKIRSTKLEDSAMYFCASSETRAHTGELFFGEGSRLTVL.

The gene calls are TRBV20-1 and TRBJ2-7; 8 nucleotides align to TRBD1. Germline V gene lookup returns CDR1 DFQATT and CDR2 SNEGSKA (reference sequence). Trimming removed 3 bases from V and 4 bases from J; junction bases left unmatched: 5. CDR3 size: 13 residues. In DNA form, the CDR3 reads TGCAGTGCTAGTTGGCAGGGGGCGTACGAGCAGTACTTC. It encodes CSASWQGAYEQYF.

This clone was seen a few times. The chain combines TRBV11-2 with TRBJ2-1, with 8 bases lining up with TRBD2. The germline CDR1 and CDR2 sequences are SGHAT and FQNNGV. This CDR3 contains 14 residues. V trimming: 5 bases; J trimming: 15 bases; junction bases outside the gene matches: 15. For the CDR3, the DNA is TGTGCCAGCAGCCAAGGGGGGCTAGCGGGCCGGAGGTTCTTC. As protein: CASSQGGLAGRRFF.

The gene calls are TRBV27 and TRBJ1-5; tentative D call: TRBD1 (6 bases). This CDR3 has 17 amino acids. Germline values: CDR1 MNHEY, CDR2 SMNVEV (reference sequence). Trimming took off 6 bases at V and 4 bases at J, with 22 bases between the two ends. This chain's CDR3 is CASSYQRGGQGNQPQHF. CDR3 in DNA: TGTGCCAGCAGCTATCAGCGCGGGGGGCAAGGAAATCAGCCCCAGCATTTT.

The chain carries TRBV6-6 and TRBJ1-6, with D perhaps TRBD1 (5 bases). Germline V gives CDR1 MNHNY, CDR2 SVGAGI (reference sequence). The CDR3 spans 16 residues. Trimming cost V 6 bases and J 8 bases, with 20 bases left between them. The CDR3 sequence is CASSPLYGGGDSPLHF. The CDR3 region has the DNA TGTGCCAGCAGCCCACTTTATGGGGGGGGAGATTCACCCCTCCACTTT.

This rearrangement joins TRBV5-5 to TRBJ2-5, with a possible D match to TRBD2 (6 bases). The CDR3 runs to 13 residues. The germline CDR1 and CDR2 sequences are SGHKS and YYEKEE (reference sequence). Trimming pared 4 bases from V and 5 bases from J, leaving 12 bases between. CDR3: CASSAGPRETQYF. CDR3 in DNA: TGTGCCAGCAGCGCGGGGCCACGGGAGACCCAGTACTTC.

V gene TRBV6-2 or TRBV6-3 combines with J gene TRBJ1-3; TRBD1 aligns across 9 bases. The ends lost 4 bases at V and 0 bases at J; junction bases unmatched: 4. This CDR3 has 16 amino acids. CDR1 and CDR2 (germline): MNHEY, SVGEGT. DNA of the CDR3: TGTGCCAGCAGTTGGGGACAGGGCCTCTCTGGAAACACCATATATTTT. Its translation: CASSWGQGLSGNTIYF.

V and J are TRBV9 and TRBJ1-2; 11 bases line up with TRBD1. The germline V gene has CDR1 SGDLS and CDR2 YYNGEE. The CDR3 runs 16 residues. J lost 5 bases, V lost 0 bases, and 6 bases had no gene match. CDR3 sequence reads: CASSVAPGTGGYGYTF. In nucleotides, the CDR3 is TGTGCCAGCAGCGTAGCCCCCGGGACAGGGGGTTATGGCTACACCTTC.

The V call is TRBV9, the J call TRBJ1-6; D remains ambiguous. The CDR3 runs to 14 residues. The V end lost 0 bases, the J end lost 7 bases, and 8 bases lay between the germline ends. Germline values: CDR1 SGDLS, CDR2 YYNGEE. The CDR3 region has the DNA TGTGCCAGCAGCGTAGGTCATGGCAATTCACCCCTCCACTTT. This codes for CASSVGHGNSPLHF.

J is TRBJ1-1 and V is TRBV9, with D possibly being TRBD1 (6 bases). Germline CDR1 SGDLS, CDR2 YYNGEE. V was shortened by 0 bases and J by 3 bases, with 18 bases between the two germline ends. The CDR3 has 17 residues. The CDR3 DNA is TGTGCCAGCAGCGTAGATCCCCCAGGGGCCCGGGACACTGAAGCTTTCTTT. It yields the protein CASSVDPPGARDTEAFF.

This clone was seen only a few times. This sequence joins TRBV11-2 and TRBJ2-1; D is undetermined. V lost 5 bases and J 10 bases, leaving 9 bases between the germline ends. The V gene's germline CDR1 is SGHAT and CDR2 FQNNGV. This CDR3 has 11 residues. The CDR3 loop is CASSPHEEQFF. In nucleotides, the CDR3 is TGTGCCAGCAGCCCCCACGAGGAGCAGTTCTTC.

V usage is TRBV19 and J usage is TRBJ1-2; 8 bases match TRBD1. Germline V gives CDR1 LNHDA, CDR2 SQIVND (reference sequence). The V segment lost 4 bases and the J segment 0 bases; nucleotides outside the gene matches: 1. The CDR3 runs to 14 residues. CDR3 in DNA: TGTGCCAGTAGTACGGACAGGGCTAACTATGGCTACACCTTC. Its translation: CASSTDRANYGYTF.

This clone came up once. An end of the junction does not agree with germline; a read error may underlie this. The J gene is TRBJ2-5, the V gene TRBV29-1, with D perhaps matching TRBD1 (6 bases). The CDR3 contains 12 residues. CDR1 and CDR2 (germline): SQVTM, ANQGSEA. The CDR3 DNA follows: TGCAGCGCCCCTAAAAAACAGGGAGCAAAGAACTTC. Residues: CSAPKKQGAKNF.

V and J are TRBV5-1 and TRBJ1-1, with TRBD1 matching 8 bases. V lost 4 bases and J lost 6; bases outside the gene matches: 5. The CDR3 loop spans 13 amino acids. Per germline, CDR1 SGHRS and CDR2 YFSETQ. The CDR3 spells CASSPDRASEAFF. In DNA form, the CDR3 reads TGCGCCAGCAGCCCGGACAGGGCCTCTGAAGCTTTCTTT. The whole variable domain, filled in from reference TRBV5-1 and TRBJ1-1, reads KAGVTQTPRYLIKTRGQQVTLSCSPISGHRSVSWYQQTPGQGLQFLFEYFSETQRNKGNFPGRFSGRQFSNSRSEMNVSTLELGDSALYLCASSPDRASEAFFGQGTRLTVV.

This CDR3 reads CSVETPRLEQYF. The CDR3 DNA follows: TGCAGCGTTGAAACCCCGCGGCTCGAGCAGTACTTC. The V gene is TRBV29-1, the J gene TRBJ2-7; D gene ambiguous. Trimming stripped 2 bases from V and 6 bases from J, with 11 bases between. CDR3 length: 12 amino acids. Germline loops: CDR1 SQVTM, CDR2 ANQGSEA.